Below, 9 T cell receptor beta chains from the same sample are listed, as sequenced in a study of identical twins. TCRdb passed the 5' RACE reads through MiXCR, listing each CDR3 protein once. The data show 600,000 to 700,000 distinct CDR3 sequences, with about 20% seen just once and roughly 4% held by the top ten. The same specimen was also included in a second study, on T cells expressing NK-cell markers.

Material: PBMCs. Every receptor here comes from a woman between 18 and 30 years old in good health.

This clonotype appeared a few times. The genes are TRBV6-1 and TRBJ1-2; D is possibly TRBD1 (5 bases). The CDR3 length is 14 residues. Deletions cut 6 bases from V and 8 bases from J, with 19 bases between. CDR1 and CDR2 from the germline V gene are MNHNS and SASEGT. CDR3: CASRVGARVRGYTF. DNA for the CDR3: TGTGCCAGCAGGGTAGGGGCCCGCGTTAGAGGCTACACCTTC.

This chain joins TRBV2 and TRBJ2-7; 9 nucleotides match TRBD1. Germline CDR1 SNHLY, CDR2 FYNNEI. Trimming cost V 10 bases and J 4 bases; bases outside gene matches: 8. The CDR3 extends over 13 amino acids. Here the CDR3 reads CAIGTGSLYEQYF. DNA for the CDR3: TGTGCCATAGGGACAGGGTCATTGTACGAGCAGTACTTC.

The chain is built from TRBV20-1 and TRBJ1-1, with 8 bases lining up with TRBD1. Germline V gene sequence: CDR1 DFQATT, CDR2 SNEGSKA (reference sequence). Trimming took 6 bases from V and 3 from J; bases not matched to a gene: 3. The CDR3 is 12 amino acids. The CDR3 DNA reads TGCAGTGCCGGGACAGGCCACACTGAAGCTTTCTTT. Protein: CSAGTGHTEAFF.

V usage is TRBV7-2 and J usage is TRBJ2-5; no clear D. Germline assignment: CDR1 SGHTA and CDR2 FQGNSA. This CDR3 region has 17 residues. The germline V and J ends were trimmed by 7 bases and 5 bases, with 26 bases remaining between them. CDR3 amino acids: CASTLSRWNPGWETQYF. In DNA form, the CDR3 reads TGTGCCAGCACCCTCTCGCGTTGGAACCCCGGCTGGGAGACCCAGTACTTC.

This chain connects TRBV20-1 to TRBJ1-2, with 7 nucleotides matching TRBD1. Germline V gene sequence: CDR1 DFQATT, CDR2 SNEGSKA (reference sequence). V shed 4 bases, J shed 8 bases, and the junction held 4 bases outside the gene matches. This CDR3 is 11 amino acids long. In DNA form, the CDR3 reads TGCAGTGCTACTGACAGGGACGGCTACACCTTC. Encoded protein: CSATDRDGYTF.

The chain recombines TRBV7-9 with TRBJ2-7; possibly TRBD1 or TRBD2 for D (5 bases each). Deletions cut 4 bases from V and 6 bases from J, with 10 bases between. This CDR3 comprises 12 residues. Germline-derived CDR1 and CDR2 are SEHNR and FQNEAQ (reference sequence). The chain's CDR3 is CASSSAGAEQYF. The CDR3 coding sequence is TGTGCCAGCAGCTCCGCCGGGGCCGAGCAGTACTTC.

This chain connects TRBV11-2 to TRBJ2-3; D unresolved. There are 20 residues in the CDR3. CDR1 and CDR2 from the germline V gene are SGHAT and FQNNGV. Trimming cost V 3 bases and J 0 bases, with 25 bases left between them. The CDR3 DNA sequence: TGTGCCAGCAGCTTCGGCAACCTGGGTGGGCGAAGCTTTAGCACAGATACGCAGTATTTT. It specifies CASSFGNLGGRSFSTDTQYF. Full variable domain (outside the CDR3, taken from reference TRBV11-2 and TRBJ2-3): EAGVAQSPRYKIIEKRQSVAFWCNPISGHATLYWYQQILGQGPKLLIQFQNNGVVDDSQLPKDRFSAERLKGVDSTLKIQPAKLEDSAVYLCASSFGNLGGRSFSTDTQYFGPGTRLTVL.

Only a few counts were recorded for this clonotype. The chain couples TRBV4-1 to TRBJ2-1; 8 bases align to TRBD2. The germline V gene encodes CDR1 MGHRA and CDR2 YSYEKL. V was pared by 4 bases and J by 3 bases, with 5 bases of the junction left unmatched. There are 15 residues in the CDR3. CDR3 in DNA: TGCGCCAGCAGCCCCCAGCGGGGGCTCTACAATGAGCAGTTCTTC. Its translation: CASSPQRGLYNEQFF.

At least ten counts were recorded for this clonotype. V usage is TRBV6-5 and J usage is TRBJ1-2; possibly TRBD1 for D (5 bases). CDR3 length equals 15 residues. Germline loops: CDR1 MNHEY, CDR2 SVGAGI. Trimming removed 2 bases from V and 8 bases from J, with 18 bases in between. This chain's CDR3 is CASSYGTGAHGGYTF. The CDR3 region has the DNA TGTGCCAGCAGTTACGGTACTGGGGCCCACGGGGGCTACACCTTC.